These 28 T cell receptor beta chains share one sample of origin, sequenced in a study of CD8 T cells in ankylosing spondylitis. Findings and caveats of the study: A motif in TCR beta, a set of under ten highly homologous variants, appeared characteristic of ankylosing spondylitis blood.

One entry per CDR3 protein results from TCRdb running MiXCR on the 5' RACE reads. The top ten hold about 16% of the sample, which has a few hundred thousand distinct CDR3 sequences, 20% to 25% seen once. Their antigens are not known. The sample was blood, either unsorted or a sorted T cell fraction (not recorded which). Receptors originate from a male donor with ankylosing spondylitis.

The CDR3 nucleotides read TGTGCCAGCAGTTATTTACTGGGGGGCGAGTACGAGCAGTACTTC. Translated: CASSYLLGGEYEQYF. The chain uses TRBV6-5 and TRBJ2-7; D possibly matches TRBD1 or TRBD2 (6 bases each). This CDR3 is 15 amino acids long. Germline V gene data show CDR1 as MNHEY and CDR2 as SVGAGI. Trimming removed 3 bases at V and 4 bases at J, with 16 bases between.

The rearrangement links TRBV6-1 to TRBJ2-1; 9 nucleotides align to TRBD2. V trimming: 5 bases; J trimming: 7 bases; junction bases outside the gene matches: 9. Germline-derived CDR1 and CDR2 are MNHNS and SASEGT. The CDR3 sequence is 15 residues long. CDR3 DNA sequence: TGTGCCAGCAGTAGAAATCTAGCGGGAACTAATGAGCAGTTCTTC. It translates to CASSRNLAGTNEQFF.

This clonotype has more than one count but fewer than ten. This chain links TRBV14 with TRBJ2-2; D is undetermined. The germline V gene has CDR1 SGHDN and CDR2 FVKESK. V lost 3 bases, J lost 0 bases, and 8 bases lay in between. The CDR3 contains 15 residues. The CDR3 DNA reads TGTGCCAGCAGCCACCCCATTACGAACACCGGGGAGCTGTTTTTT. It encodes CASSHPITNTGELFF.

The rearrangement uses TRBV20-1 and TRBJ2-7; the match to TRBD2 covers 8 bases. The CDR3 consists of 16 residues. V lost 3 bases and J lost 2; bases outside the gene matches: 12. Germline V lookup: CDR1 DFQATT, CDR2 SNEGSKA (reference sequence). The CDR3 reads CSASGLAGLLPYEQYF. In nucleotides, the CDR3 is TGCAGTGCTAGTGGTTTAGCGGGATTATTGCCCTACGAGCAGTACTTC.

This rearrangement joins TRBV20-1 to TRBJ2-5; either TRBD1 or TRBD2 may fit D (6 bases each). The CDR3 runs to 15 residues. V lost 2 bases, J lost 5 bases, and 18 bases lay in between. From germline, CDR1 is DFQATT and CDR2 SNEGSKA (reference sequence). CDR3 coding DNA: TGCAGTGCTAGACGGGGGACACCTGTCCAGGAGACCCAGTACTTC. It specifies CSARRGTPVQETQYF.

This clonotype occurred many times. This sequence joins TRBV29-1 and TRBJ1-4; unclear D gene. Germline V gene data show CDR1 as SQVTM and CDR2 as ANQGSEA. The CDR3 sequence is 11 residues long. V lost 7 bases to trimming and J lost 4 bases, with 7 bases between them. CDR3 sequence (DNA): TGCAGCGGGACTCTTAATGAAAAACTGTTTTTT. Translated, it gives CSGTLNEKLFF.

This clonotype has a handful of counts. The chain links TRBV4-1 to TRBJ2-1; TRBD2 might be the D (6 bases). This CDR3 spans 16 amino acids. V was shortened by 1 base and J by 7 bases, with 17 bases between the two germline ends. In germline, CDR1 is MGHRA, CDR2 YSYEKL. The CDR3 spells CASSQGRDPEWNEQFF. CDR3 nucleotides: TGCGCCAGCAGCCAAGGGCGGGACCCGGAGTGGAATGAGCAGTTCTTC.

This rearrangement joins TRBV11-1 to TRBJ2-1; D assignment may be TRBD1 or TRBD2 (5 bases each). Germline V gene data show CDR1 as SGHAT and CDR2 as FQDESV (reference sequence). This CDR3 has 18 residues. V dropped 3 bases and J dropped 1 base, with 19 bases sitting between them. CDR3 nucleotide sequence: TGTGCCAGCAGCTTTCGAGCGTCCCTCGAGGGGTCCTACAATGAGCAGTTCTTC. Protein sequence: CASSFRASLEGSYNEQFF.

A remark on this clonotype: The junction departs from the called germline gene at one end, perhaps through a read error. V gene TRBV20-1 combines with J gene TRBJ2-1; possibly TRBD1 for D (7 bases). Germline values: CDR1 DFQATT, CDR2 SNEGSKA (reference sequence). This CDR3 contains 14 residues. CDR3 residues: CSAGERRGRNEQFF. The DNA for the CDR3 is TGCAGTGCTGGAGAAAGGAGGGGGCGTAATGAGCAGTTCTTC.

DNA for the CDR3: TGTGCCAGCAGCATAGGGGGCACTGAAGCTTTCTTT. It translates to CASSIGGTEAFF. The chain joins TRBV7-2 to TRBJ1-1, with D tentatively TRBD1 (6 bases). Germline CDR1 is SGHTA and CDR2 is FQGNSA. The CDR3 has 12 residues. Trimming stripped 5 bases from V and 4 bases from J, with 8 bases between.

The genes are TRBV18 and TRBJ2-1; weak D call: TRBD2 (6 bases). V lost 0 bases and J 10 bases, leaving 13 bases between the germline ends. The CDR3 covers 14 residues. Germline V gives CDR1 KGHSH, CDR2 LQKENI. The CDR3 is CASSPPASAGEQFF. In DNA form, the CDR3 reads TGTGCCAGCTCACCACCGGCTTCTGCGGGGGAGCAGTTCTTC.

The V call is TRBV6-2 or TRBV6-3, the J call TRBJ2-5; 9 bases agree with TRBD2. Germline V gene lookup returns CDR1 MNHEY and CDR2 SVGEGT. The CDR3 consists of 16 residues. With V trimmed by 7 bases and J by 1 base, 10 bases remained unmatched. CDR3 nucleotide sequence: TGTGCCAGCACCGTAGCGGGAGCGTTCACCCAAGAGACCCAGTACTTC. Its translation: CASTVAGAFTQETQYF.

The chain combines TRBV2 with TRBJ2-3, with D perhaps TRBD2 (6 bases). V shed 7 bases and J shed 2 bases, with 16 bases lying between them. CDR3 length: 15 residues. Germline V gene data show CDR1 as SNHLY and CDR2 as FYNNEI. The CDR3 nucleotides read TGTGCCAGCACCCAAAGAGGAGGGACCACAGATACGCAGTATTTT. It yields the protein CASTQRGGTTDTQYF. Full variable domain (rest looked up from reference TRBV2 and TRBJ2-3): EPEVTQTPSHQVTQMGQEVILRCVPISNHLYFYWYRQILGQKVEFLVSFYNNEISEKSEIFDDQFSVERPDGSNFTLKIRSTKLEDSAMYFCASTQRGGTTDTQYFGPGTRLTVL.

V is TRBV6-4 and J is TRBJ2-3, with a possible D match to TRBD1 (6 bases). V lost 4 bases to trimming and J lost 0 bases, with 11 bases between them. Germline lookup yields CDR1 MRHNA and CDR2 SNTAGT. The CDR3 has 15 residues. In DNA form, the CDR3 reads TGTGCCAGCAGTGTCATGGGGGCCAGCACAGATACGCAGTATTTT. Translating it yields CASSVMGASTDTQYF.

This clonotype was counted between two and nine times. This chain connects TRBV5-6 to TRBJ2-5, with D possibly matching TRBD2 (6 bases). Trimming removed 4 bases at V and 7 bases at J, with 11 bases between. This CDR3 is 12 amino acids long. CDR1 SGHDT and CDR2 YYEEEE come from the germline V gene. Written as DNA, the CDR3 is TGTGCCAGCAGCCGGGACTCTAGGACCCAGTACTTC. This gives the protein CASSRDSRTQYF.

This clonotype was seen more than once but under ten times. The CDR3, as DNA: TGTGCCAGCAGGACCACAGGGGCTAATTCACCCCTCCACTTT. Residues: CASRTTGANSPLHF. The chain carries TRBV28 and TRBJ1-6, with TRBD1 identical over 7 bases. CDR3 length equals 14 residues. Germline V CDR1 and CDR2: MDHEN, SYDVKM. The ends lost 6 bases at V and 6 bases at J; junction bases unmatched: 5.

This clonotype was recorded a few times. The V call is TRBV27, the J call TRBJ2-7; 8 bases align to TRBD2. The germline V gene has CDR1 MNHEY and CDR2 SMNVEV (reference sequence). The CDR3 totals 15 residues. J lost 1 base, V lost 4 bases, and 6 bases had no gene match. CDR3 in amino acids: CASSSKTSVSYEQYF. The CDR3 DNA sequence: TGTGCCAGCAGTTCTAAGACTAGCGTATCCTACGAGCAGTACTTC.

V gene TRBV5-6 combines with J gene TRBJ2-1, with D uncertain. The germline V gene has CDR1 SGHDT and CDR2 YYEEEE. The CDR3 is 13 residues long. V dropped 1 base and J dropped 7 bases, with 9 bases sitting between them. The CDR3 DNA reads as TGTGCCAGCAGCTTGTTTTGGGGAAATGAGCAGTTCTTC. It codes for CASSLFWGNEQFF.

This clonotype was counted only a few times. The chain has TRBV12-3 or TRBV12-4 and TRBJ2-7, with 7 nucleotides matching TRBD1. The CDR3 has 14 residues. Trimming took 5 bases from V and 4 from J; bases not matched to a gene: 8. The CDR3, as DNA: TGTGCCAGCAGTCCTAAGACAGGGTATTACGAGCAGTACTTC. Translated: CASSPKTGYYEQYF.

The chain has TRBV7-9 and TRBJ2-3; 7 bases agree with TRBD2. The V segment lost 1 base and the J segment 3 bases; nucleotides outside the gene matches: 10. Germline assignment: CDR1 SEHNR and CDR2 FQNEAQ (reference sequence). The CDR3 length is 17 residues. CDR3 sequence: CASSLDFRAGETDTQYF. The CDR3 nucleotides read TGTGCCAGCAGCTTAGACTTTAGGGCGGGAGAGACAGATACGCAGTATTTT. The full variable domain, rest sourced from reference TRBV7-9 and TRBJ2-3, is DTGVSQNPRHKITKRGQNVTFRCDPISEHNRLYWYRQTLGQGPEFLTYFQNEAQLEKSRLLSDRFSAERPKGSFSTLEIQRTEQGDSAMYLCASSLDFRAGETDTQYFGPGTRLTVL.

The table lists this clonotype with a few counts. The CDR3 loop is CATAWGTDTQYF. In DNA, the CDR3 is TGTGCCACCGCCTGGGGCACAGATACGCAGTATTTT. The chain couples TRBV7-9 to TRBJ2-3, with D unclear. CDR1 is SEHNR, CDR2 FQNEAQ, per germline (reference sequence). There are 12 residues in the CDR3. Trimming took off 10 bases at V and 1 base at J, with 9 bases between the two ends.

V usage is TRBV12-3 or TRBV12-4 and J usage is TRBJ2-4; D is undetermined. V lost 3 bases to trimming and J lost 0 bases, with 6 bases between them. This CDR3 spans 14 amino acids. Here the CDR3 DNA reads TGTGCCAGCAGTTTTGGGATAGCCAAAAACATTCAGTACTTC. Encoded protein: CASSFGIAKNIQYF.

This sequence joins TRBV18 and TRBJ2-6; a possible D gene is TRBD1 (5 bases). The CDR3 is 19 residues long. Looked up from germline, CDR1 is KGHSH and CDR2 is LQKENI. V was clipped by 3 bases and J by 2 bases, with 20 bases between them. CDR3 in amino acids: CASSPFPGQPGPGANVLTF. CDR3 bases: TGTGCCAGCTCACCGTTCCCAGGACAACCAGGGCCTGGGGCCAACGTCCTGACTTTC.

This clonotype has only a few counts. This sequence joins TRBV6-2 or TRBV6-3 and TRBJ2-7; D not certain. The germline gives CDR1 MNHEY, CDR2 SVGEGT. Trimming took off 6 bases at V and 4 bases at J, with 10 bases between the two ends. CDR3 length: 12 residues. The CDR3 here is CASRRKGYEQYF. Here the CDR3 DNA reads TGTGCCAGCAGGAGAAAAGGGTACGAGCAGTACTTC.

This clonotype was found a few times. This chain uses TRBV11-2 with TRBJ2-1; D remains ambiguous. This CDR3 has 12 amino acids. V lost 3 bases to trimming and J lost 5 bases, with 5 bases between them. Looked up from germline, CDR1 is SGHAT and CDR2 is FQNNGV. CDR3 in amino acids: CASSFSNNEQFF. In nucleotides, the CDR3 is TGTGCCAGCAGCTTCTCTAACAATGAGCAGTTCTTC. The variable domain in full, with the rest retrieved from reference TRBV11-2 and TRBJ2-1, is EAGVAQSPRYKIIEKRQSVAFWCNPISGHATLYWYQQILGQGPKLLIQFQNNGVVDDSQLPKDRFSAERLKGVDSTLKIQPAKLEDSAVYLCASSFSNNEQFFGPGTRLTVL.

The rearrangement uses TRBV15 and TRBJ2-5; no definite D call. The ends were cut back, 0 bases at V and 6 bases at J, with 11 bases in the middle. Germline CDR1 is LNHNV and CDR2 is YYDKDF (reference sequence). CDR3 length: 14 residues. CDR3 protein: CATSRDRLRKTQYF. The CDR3 nucleotides read TGTGCCACCAGCAGAGATCGGTTGCGGAAGACCCAGTACTTC.

This clonotype has only a few counts. The chain has TRBV9 and TRBJ1-1; no definite D call. Trimming shortened V by 0 bases and J by 8 bases, and 11 bases separated the two germline ends. CDR1 and CDR2 from the germline V gene are SGDLS and YYNGEE. The CDR3 covers 13 residues. The CDR3 reads CASSVAPRREAFF. For the CDR3, the DNA is TGTGCCAGCAGCGTAGCGCCGAGGAGGGAAGCTTTCTTT.

V usage is TRBV6-4 and J usage is TRBJ2-2; 14 nucleotides align to TRBD2. The ends lost 4 bases at V and 5 bases at J; junction bases unmatched: 9. Germline loops: CDR1 MRHNA, CDR2 SNTAGT. The CDR3 runs to 18 residues. The CDR3 DNA follows: TGTGCCAGCAGTGCTCGGACTAGCGGGAGGTTCAGGACCGGGGAGCTGTTTTTT. Translated: CASSARTSGRFRTGELFF.